This T cell receptor (beta chain) was retrieved from a study of T cells in Graves' hyperthyroidism and ophthalmopathy. Whole-study results and caveats: Also found in blood were most expanded thyroid clonotypes above 0.001.

This CDR3 is 15 amino acids long. From germline, CDR1 is SNHLY and CDR2 FYNNEI. V was pared by 4 bases and J by 4 bases, with 16 bases between. Patients showing uncontrolled infection, other autoimmune disease, pregnancy or lactation were ineligible. The PBMCs were taken from about 9.7 ml of fresh peripheral blood. Regions amplified from RNA transcripts were the TCR beta CDR3 regions. The study used the HTBI primer set for a first-round RT-PCR of the TCR CDR3. TCRdb re-analysed the multiplex PCR reads in MiXCR, keeping a single row per CDR3 protein. Of roughly 750,000 distinct CDR3 sequences listed, less than 20% are singletons. This clonotype was found many times. Antigen: not known.

Input material: blood. The chain links TRBV2 to TRBJ1-1; D is possibly TRBD1 (5 bases). The sequence was collected from a man younger than 35 with Graves' hyperthyroidism. CDR3 bases: TGTGCCAGCAGTGCCAGGCTGCCGGGACCCACTGAAGCTTTCTTT. This encodes CASSARLPGPTEAFF.